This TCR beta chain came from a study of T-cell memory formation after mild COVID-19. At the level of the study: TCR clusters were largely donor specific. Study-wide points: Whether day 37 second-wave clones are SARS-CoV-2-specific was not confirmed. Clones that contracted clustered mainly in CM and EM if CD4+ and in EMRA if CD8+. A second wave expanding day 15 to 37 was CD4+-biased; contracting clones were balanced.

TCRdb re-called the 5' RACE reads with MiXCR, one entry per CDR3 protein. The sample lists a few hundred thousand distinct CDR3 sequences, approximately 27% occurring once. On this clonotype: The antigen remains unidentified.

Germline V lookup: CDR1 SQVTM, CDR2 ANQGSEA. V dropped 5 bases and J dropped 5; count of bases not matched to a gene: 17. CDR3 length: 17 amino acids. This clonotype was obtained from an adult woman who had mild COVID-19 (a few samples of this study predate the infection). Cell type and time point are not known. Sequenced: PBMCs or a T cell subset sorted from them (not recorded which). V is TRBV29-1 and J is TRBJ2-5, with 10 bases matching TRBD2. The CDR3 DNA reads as TGCAGCGTTTCCGGGTCACTAGCGGGGCTATTCGGGGAGACCCAGTACTTC. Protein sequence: CSVSGSLAGLFGETQYF.